This TCR beta chain was observed in a study of T-cell reconstitution after alpha-beta-depleted transplantation in children. Unique molecular identifiers were incorporated during preparation of the TCRbeta library. TCRdb redid the calling of the PCR reads with MiXCR, one entry per CDR3 protein. The sample contains 350,000 to 400,000 distinct CDR3 sequences, around 21% of which appear only once. This clonotype was observed at least ten times. The clonotype comes from a human donor who donated a stem cell graft to a child with acute myeloid leukemia. The sample consisted of PBMCs from the stem cell graft donor, taken from the stem cell graft.

CDR3 DNA: TGTGCCAGCAGCCCCCTCACAGGGTACTACGAGCAGTACTTC. This encodes CASSPLTGYYEQYF. The chain couples TRBV14 to TRBJ2-7, with D possibly TRBD1 on 6 matching bases. The germline CDR1 and CDR2 sequences are SGHDN and FVKESK. Trimming removed 4 bases at V and 3 bases at J, with 13 bases between. The CDR3 spans 14 residues.